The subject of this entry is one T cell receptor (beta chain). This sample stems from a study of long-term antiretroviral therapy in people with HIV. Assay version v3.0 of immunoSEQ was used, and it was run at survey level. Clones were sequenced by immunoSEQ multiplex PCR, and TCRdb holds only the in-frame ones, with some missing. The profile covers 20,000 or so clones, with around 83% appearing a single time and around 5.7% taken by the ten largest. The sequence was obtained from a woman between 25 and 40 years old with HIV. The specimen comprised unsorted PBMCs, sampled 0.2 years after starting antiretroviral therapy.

CDR3 DNA sequence: TGTGCCAGCAGCCTCATGCGGGACACTGAAGCTTTCTTT. It encodes CASSLMRDTEAFF. The gene calls are TRBV7-2 and TRBJ1-1, with D hard to call. Germline loops: CDR1 SGHTA, CDR2 FQGNSA. V lost 5 bases and J 3 bases, leaving 10 bases between the germline ends. The CDR3 length is 13 residues.